The rows below give T cell receptor beta chains drawn from one sample of a study of regulatory T cells in long-lasting Graves disease. TCRdb re-derived calls from the multiplex PCR reads in MiXCR, one entry per CDR3 protein. The data contain 650,000 to 700,000 distinct CDR3 sequences, around 32% of them seen just once; the ten biggest clones take up about two fifths. The input for sequencing was peripheral blood mononuclear cells (PBMCs), taken when the disease was refractory, from a patient treated with antithyroid drugs. These receptors all come from a female donor with Graves disease. Both conserved end residues are part of each CDR3. The order of the fields is D gene, V gene, J gene, clone size, CDR3 DNA, CDR3 protein. The D gene is left open where the match is weak. Part of the rows lack a size; the others show once, few, many or a class for expanded clones.

d_call: TRBD1
v_call: TRBV20-1
j_call: TRBJ2-7
clone_size: many
cdr3_nt: TGCAGTGCTAGGACAGGGGGCTACGAGCAGTACTTC
cdr3_aa: CSARTGGYEQYF

d_call: TRBD2
v_call: TRBV7-9
j_call: TRBJ2-7
clone_size: NA
cdr3_nt: TGTGCCAGCAGCCCAGCGGGGAAAGCCTACGAGCAGTACTTC
cdr3_aa: CASSPAGKAYEQYF

d_call: TRBD2
v_call: TRBV5-1
j_call: TRBJ2-5
clone_size: NA
cdr3_nt: TGCGCCAGCAGCCGGCGCCGGGACTATCAAGAGACCCAGTACTTC
cdr3_aa: CASSRRRDYQETQYF

d_call: NA
v_call: TRBV6-5
j_call: TRBJ1-1
clone_size: NA
cdr3_nt: TGTGCCAGCAGTTACTCGACCCTCGTTGAAGCTTTCTTT
cdr3_aa: CASSYSTLVEAFF

d_call: NA
v_call: TRBV24-1
j_call: TRBJ2-2
clone_size: NA
cdr3_nt: TGTGCCACCAGTGATTCGAGGGGAGCGTCAGTCAAAACCGGGGAGCTGTTTTTT
cdr3_aa: CATSDSRGASVKTGELFF

d_call: TRBD1
v_call: TRBV7-2
j_call: TRBJ2-7
clone_size: NA
cdr3_nt: TGTGCCAGCAGGCACCCCGGGACAGGGCCTTCCTACGAGCAGTACTTC
cdr3_aa: CASRHPGTGPSYEQYF

d_call: TRBD2
v_call: TRBV9
j_call: TRBJ2-7
clone_size: NA
cdr3_nt: TGTGCCAGCAGCGGGGGACTAGCGGAGATCTACGAGCAGTACTTC
cdr3_aa: CASSGGLAEIYEQYF

d_call: TRBD1
v_call: TRBV9
j_call: TRBJ2-7
clone_size: few
cdr3_nt: TGTGCCAGCAGCGCAAGGGACAGGGGGCTTCGTTTTGAGCAGTACTTC
cdr3_aa: CASSARDRGLRFEQYF

d_call: NA
v_call: TRBV6-9
j_call: TRBJ1-4
clone_size: NA
cdr3_nt: TGTGCCAGCAGTTATTATCCCAAGGCTCCGAATGAAAAACTGTTTTTT
cdr3_aa: CASSYYPKAPNEKLFF

d_call: TRBD1
v_call: TRBV20-1
j_call: TRBJ1-3
clone_size: many
cdr3_nt: TGCAGTGCTAGAGGGGACAGGGGTTCTGGAAACACCATATATTTT
cdr3_aa: CSARGDRGSGNTIYF